The T cell receptor (beta chain) under discussion was sequenced for a study of cytomegalovirus exposure and HLA in healthy donors. Of note for this clone: Its antigen is currently unknown.

This CDR3 has 18 residues. Study-wide results and caveats: In a later analysis, at a false discovery rate of 0.05, about 17,000 TCR beta sequences matched HLA alleles. When the data were analyzed later, several of the most significant clusters appeared to be linked to common viral pathogens.

The PCR ran on 60 Vbeta and 13 Jbeta primers. TCRdb keeps only in-frame clones here, not all; method: immunoSEQ multiplex PCR. Among around 150,000 clones listed, around two thirds were seen once. This rearrangement joins TRBV21-1 to TRBJ2-7; TRBD2 is taken as the D call from the table, unchecked against the DNA. TRBV21-1 is annotated as a pseudogene. Specimen: PBMCs. This receptor was obtained from a man younger than 45 in good health and CMV-seropositive. This CDR3 reads CASSKVGQLAGASVEQYF. CDR3 coding DNA: TGTGCCAGCAGCAAAGTGGGACAGTTAGCGGGAGCCTCCGTGGAGCAGTACTTC.